This is a list of T cell receptor beta chains from one sample in a study of shared clonotypes between healthy human individuals. Data came from immunoSEQ multiplex PCR; TCRdb stores just in-frame clones and leaves some out. The top ten hold approximately 1% of the sample, which has about 1.5 million clones, around 97% seen once. Input material: naive CD4+ T cells sorted from blood. The receptors shown here come from a man between 25 and 39 years old in good health. CDR3s leave out the opening cysteine and the closing phenylalanine or tryptophan. D genes are given only for firm matches.

TRBV10-1,TRBD2,TRBJ2-7,ASSRSGSYEQY
TRBV28,NA,TRBJ2-7,ASGGGGYEQY
TRBV11-2,TRBD1,TRBJ1-1,ASSPWTGRNTEAF
TRBV5-1,NA,TRBJ2-7,ASSLGGQTYEQY
TRBV7-9,TRBD1,TRBJ2-7,ASSSPGQGYIGQY
TRBV5-4,NA,TRBJ2-7,ASSGSGSSYEQY
TRBV4-1,TRBD2,TRBJ2-7,ASSQERLAGTYEQY
TRBV30,NA,TRBJ2-1,AWARLEIDEQF
TRBV13,NA,TRBJ2-5,ASSFRGALGQETQY
TRBV19,NA,TRBJ2-3,ASTKIATSGPSTDTQY
TRBV19,TRBD1,TRBJ2-2,ASSITGGRSGELF
TRBV5-1,TRBD2,TRBJ2-7,ASSPSAGTSAHYEQY
TRBV7-6,TRBD1,TRBJ1-3,ASSMGTGSLGNTIY
TRBV19,TRBD2,TRBJ2-2,ATATSGSQTGELF
TRBV10-3,TRBD1,TRBJ2-3,AIGTVSTDTQY
TRBV7-3,NA,TRBJ2-3,ASSLIPGTVSTDTQY
TRBV5-1,TRBD2,TRBJ2-7,ASSLGWAGGDRYEQY
TRBV9,NA,TRBJ2-1,ASSVATYNEQF
TRBV7-9,NA,TRBJ2-3,ASSLFRSTDTQY
TRBV27,NA,TRBJ1-1,ASSHRRTDTEAF
TRBV19,TRBD1,TRBJ2-2,ASRPSQGYTGELF
TRBV27,TRBD2,TRBJ2-3,ASSLLVAGGQDTQY